A selection of T cell receptor beta chains follows, all from one sample in a study of patients and donors after allogeneic stem cell transplantation. Each CDR3 protein is one row after TCRdb ran MiXCR on the RT-PCR reads. Among 150,000 to 200,000 distinct CDR3 sequences listed, nearly 25% were seen once. Sequenced material: blood, either unsorted or a sorted T cell fraction (not recorded which). These receptors all stem from a human donor who was either an allogeneic HSCT recipient or a stem cell or donor lymphocyte infusion donor (not recorded which). It is not recorded whose cells these are; they may come from a transplant donor. Both conserved end residues are part of each CDR3. The order of the fields is CDR3 DNA, CDR3 protein, D gene, clone size, J gene, V gene. The D gene is left open where the match is weak. Rows may omit the clone size; those that give it use once, few, many or a size class.

TGCGCCAGCAGCTTCCGTTCTGGAAACACCATATATTTT,CASSFRSGNTIYF,-,-,TRBJ1-3,TRBV5-1
TGTGCCAGCAGCTTAGCGCTGGCCCCTAGCCGGGAGCTGTTTTTT,CASSLALAPSRELFF,-,-,TRBJ2-2,TRBV7-9
TGTGCCAGCAGCCAATCTCAGGGGGGATACGAGCAGTACTTC,CASSQSQGGYEQYF,-,-,TRBJ2-7,TRBV3-1
TGTGCCAGCAGCTTAGTTGTTGCCGGGGAGCTGTTTTTT,CASSLVVAGELFF,-,-,TRBJ2-2,TRBV11-2
TGTGCCAGCAGCTTAGCGATAGACAGAAGCACAGATACGCAGTATTTT,CASSLAIDRSTDTQYF,-,few,TRBJ2-3,TRBV7-2
TGTGCCAGCAGTTTAGGCGGGGGCTCAGCTTTCTTT,CASSLGGGSAFF,-,few,TRBJ1-1,TRBV12-3/TRBV12-4
TGTGCCAGCAGCTTGGTACAACTCAATCAGCCCCAGCATTTT,CASSLVQLNQPQHF,-,-,TRBJ1-5,TRBV5-5
TGTGCCAGCAGTATGACAGGGGAAAACTATGGCTACACCTTC,CASSMTGENYGYTF,TRBD1,few,TRBJ1-2,TRBV6-6
TGTGCCAGCAGTTTGTACGGGAAAACCTACGAGCAGTACTTC,CASSLYGKTYEQYF,-,-,TRBJ2-7,TRBV12-3/TRBV12-4
TGCAGTGCTAGAGGTCAGGGGTATTCACCCCTCCACTTT,CSARGQGYSPLHF,-,few,TRBJ1-6,TRBV20-1
TGCAGCGTTGAACCGGGACTAGAGCGCACAGATACGCAGTATTTT,CSVEPGLERTDTQYF,TRBD2,-,TRBJ2-3,TRBV29-1
TGTGCCAGCAGCCCTCGCACCGGGTCGGTGGGCCAAGAGACCCAGTACTTC,CASSPRTGSVGQETQYF,-,-,TRBJ2-5,TRBV9
TGTGCCAGCAGCCTGGGCCGGATCTTTTACAATGAGCAGTTCTTC,CASSLGRIFYNEQFF,-,-,TRBJ2-1,TRBV7-8
TGTGCCAGCAGTACAGCTAGCGGGATGAACACCGGGGAGCTGTTTTTT,CASSTASGMNTGELFF,TRBD2,few,TRBJ2-2,TRBV6-6
TGTGCCAGCAGCTTAGGCGGGAGTAACAATGAGCAGTTCTTC,CASSLGGSNNEQFF,TRBD2,-,TRBJ2-1,TRBV7-9
TGCAGCGTTGAAACTAGCGTCTCCTACAATGAGCAGTTCTTC,CSVETSVSYNEQFF,TRBD2,-,TRBJ2-1,TRBV29-1
TGTGCCAGCAGCTCCCAACAGGGACTCCTGAACACTGAAGCTTTCTTT,CASSSQQGLLNTEAFF,-,few,TRBJ1-1,TRBV11-2
TGTGCCAGCAGTTTTAGTCCCCTAGCGGGCCTCGAGACCCAGTACTTC,CASSFSPLAGLETQYF,TRBD2,-,TRBJ2-5,TRBV12-3/TRBV12-4
TGCGCCAGCAGCCACACAGGGAGCAATGAGCAGTTCTTC,CASSHTGSNEQFF,-,-,TRBJ2-1,TRBV4-1
TGTGCCATCAGGCTGCCACCCACAGATACGCAGTATTTT,CAIRLPPTDTQYF,-,few,TRBJ2-3,TRBV10-3
TGTGCCAGCAGCGAGGGGGTCGACTACGCAAGGTATGAGCAGTTCTTC,CASSEGVDYARYEQFF,-,-,TRBJ2-1,TRBV9
TGCAGTGCTAGAGTAGGGACTAATAGCATGACCACTGAAGCTTTCTTT,CSARVGTNSMTTEAFF,-,-,TRBJ1-1,TRBV20-1
TGTGCCTGGAGTGGGGGGACCTTAAACACTGAAGCTTTCTTT,CAWSGGTLNTEAFF,-,few,TRBJ1-1,TRBV30
TGTGCCAGCAGCACTGCAGGGAACACCGGGGAGCTGTTTTTT,CASSTAGNTGELFF,-,few,TRBJ2-2,TRBV5-5
TGTGCCAGCAGTTACGCGGACAGGGGCTATGAGCAGTTCTTC,CASSYADRGYEQFF,TRBD1,-,TRBJ2-1,TRBV6-5
TGTGCCACCAGCCCTCAGGAAACAGATACGCAGTATTTT,CATSPQETDTQYF,-,-,TRBJ2-3,TRBV15
TGTGCCAGCAGTGAAGCGCTTCGGGACAGGTCGCGCTACACCTTC,CASSEALRDRSRYTF,TRBD1,few,TRBJ1-2,TRBV6-1
TGTAGCGACAGGGGGATCGCTAACTATGGCTACACCTTC,CSDRGIANYGYTF,TRBD1,few,TRBJ1-2,TRBV29-1
TGCAGTGCTAGAGAGTATCTTCAAGGGAGTTCCTACGAGCAGTACTTC,CSAREYLQGSSYEQYF,-,few,TRBJ2-7,TRBV20-1
TGTGCCAGCAGCCAAGATGTCGTGTATGGGGACCTATTGAACACTGAAGCTTTCTTT,CASSQDVVYGDLLNTEAFF,-,-,TRBJ1-1,TRBV14
TGCAGTGCTTCCCGGAGCTCCTATAATTCACCCCTCCACTTT,CSASRSSYNSPLHF,-,few,TRBJ1-6,TRBV20-1
TGTGCCAGCAGTCCCCAATCCGGGGGGACCTACGAGCAGTACTTC,CASSPQSGGTYEQYF,TRBD2,-,TRBJ2-7,TRBV12-3/TRBV12-4
TGTGCCAGCAGCCAATTGGGCCTGAACACTGAAGCTTTCTTT,CASSQLGLNTEAFF,-,few,TRBJ1-1,TRBV14
TGCGCCAGCAGCCAAGATTTAGCGGGAGCCAAAAACATTCAGTACTTC,CASSQDLAGAKNIQYF,TRBD2,few,TRBJ2-4,TRBV4-3
TGTGCCAGCAGGGACAGGCGAAAGAACACTGAAGCTTTCTTT,CASRDRRKNTEAFF,TRBD1,few,TRBJ1-1,TRBV12-3/TRBV12-4